One sample yielded the 21 T cell receptor beta chains listed below, sequenced in a study of cytomegalovirus exposure and HLA in healthy donors. With 60 Vbeta and 13 Jbeta primers, the PCR was carried out. The method was immunoSEQ multiplex PCR; TCRdb's version includes in-frame clones alone and lacks a portion of them. This table holds 110,000 to 150,000 clones, around 75% found once. Material for sequencing was PBMCs. The source is a man in his 60s in good health and CMV-seronegative.

This chain connects TRBV7-9 to TRBJ2-1; 8 nucleotides line up with TRBD2. From germline, CDR1 is SEHNR and CDR2 FQNEAQ (reference sequence). The V and J ends lost 6 bases and 7 bases, in that order; junction bases with no gene match: 5. The CDR3 extends over 13 amino acids. The CDR3 sequence is CASSFRGGNEQFF. The CDR3 DNA sequence: TGTGCCAGCAGTTTTCGCGGGGGGAATGAGCAGTTCTTC.

This clone has more than one count but fewer than ten. The chain couples TRBV2 to TRBJ2-7, with 9 positions matching TRBD1. Germline CDR1 SNHLY, CDR2 FYNNEI. The junction had 9 bases not matched to a gene; V was cut back by 9 bases and J by 6 bases. This CDR3 is 13 amino acids long. Here the CDR3 reads CASGDRAYAEQYF. CDR3 DNA: TGTGCCAGTGGGGACAGGGCCTATGCCGAGCAGTACTTC.

This sequence joins TRBV4-2 and TRBJ2-4; tentatively, D is TRBD2 (5 bases). The CDR3 has 14 amino acids. Germline assignment: CDR1 LGHNA and CDR2 YNFKEQ. The V end was cut by 5 bases, the J end by 0 bases, with 8 bases between. The CDR3 sequence is CASSYGKAKNIQYF. As DNA, the CDR3 is TGTGCCAGCAGCTACGGGAAAGCCAAAAACATTCAGTACTTC.

The chain joins TRBV29-1 to TRBJ1-1; 7 bases agree with TRBD1. Per the germline V gene, CDR1 is SQVTM and CDR2 is ANQGSEA. Unmatched junction bases numbered 8, after V lost 4 bases and J lost 3 bases. CDR3 length: 14 residues. The CDR3 DNA is TGCAGCGTTGCAGGGGGAGGACTATACACTGAAGCTTTCTTT. As protein: CSVAGGGLYTEAFF.

The rearrangement uses TRBV28 and TRBJ2-7; perhaps TRBD2 as D (6 bases). There are 15 residues in the CDR3. Trimming removed 10 bases at V and 4 bases at J, with 23 bases between. The germline CDR1 and CDR2 sequences are MDHEN and SYDVKM. The CDR3 sequence is CATYVGGNRFYEQYF. The DNA of the CDR3 is TGTGCCACGTATGTGGGGGGTAATAGATTTTACGAGCAGTACTTC.

This clone has only a few counts. CDR3 loop: CASSTGTSKAETQYF. The CDR3 DNA is TGTGCCAGTAGTACTGGGACTAGCAAGGCTGAGACCCAGTACTTC. The chain recombines TRBV19 with TRBJ2-5; 9 nucleotides line up with TRBD2. CDR3 size: 15 residues. The V gene end was trimmed by 4 bases and the J gene end by 5 bases; junction bases not matched to a gene: 8. The germline V gene encodes CDR1 LNHDA and CDR2 SQIVND (reference sequence).

This clone turned up a few times. The chain is built from TRBV25-1 and TRBJ2-5; 8 bases match TRBD1. Unmatched junction bases numbered 12, after V lost 7 bases and J lost 5 bases. The CDR3 extends over 15 amino acids. The germline V gene encodes CDR1 MGHDK and CDR2 SYGVNS. CDR3 residues: CASTALQGGAETQYF. In nucleotides, the CDR3 is TGTGCCAGCACTGCTTTACAGGGGGGCGCGGAGACCCAGTACTTC. The whole variable domain, filled in from reference TRBV25-1 and TRBJ2-5, reads EADIYQTPRYLVIGTGKKITLECSQTMGHDKMYWYQQDPGMELHLIHYSYGVNSTEKGDLSSESTVSRIRTEHFPLTLESARPSHTSQYLCASTALQGGAETQYFGPGTRLLVL.

The chain combines TRBV4-1 with TRBJ1-5; D may be TRBD1 (5 bases). Trimming stripped 1 base from V and 0 bases from J, with 13 bases between. The CDR3 has 17 residues. Per the germline V gene, CDR1 is MGHRA and CDR2 is YSYEKL. CDR3 coding DNA: TGCGCCAGCAGCCAAGTTTCTGCGGGGGGTAGCAATCAGCCCCAGCATTTT. Its protein product is CASSQVSAGGSNQPQHF.

The chain uses TRBV5-1 and TRBJ1-4; no clear D. Germline CDR1 reads SGHRS; CDR2 reads YFSETQ. The CDR3 is 15 amino acids. V was cut by 0 bases and J by 2 bases, with 8 bases left in between. CDR3 nucleotide sequence: TGCGCCAGCAGCTTGGGAGCACCGACTAATGAAAAACTGTTTTTT. As protein: CASSLGAPTNEKLFF.

The rearrangement uses TRBV4-3 and TRBJ2-5; 8 bases match TRBD1. The J call may be mistaken, given a closer DNA end match to TRBJ2-7. Germline values: CDR1 LGHNA, CDR2 YSLEER. CDR3 length equals 16 residues. DNA of the CDR3: TGCGCCAGCAGCCAAGATTGGACAGGGAGATCCTACGAGCAGTACTTC. Its protein is CASSQDWTGRSYEQYF.

This clone has a handful of counts. The chain uses TRBV9 and TRBJ2-3; 7 positions match TRBD2. The trim removed 3 bases at V and 1 base at J, leaving 11 bases unmatched. The CDR3 extends over 17 amino acids. Per the germline V gene, CDR1 is SGDLS and CDR2 is YYNGEE. The CDR3 here is CASSAEGSGVGTDTQYF. DNA of the CDR3: TGTGCCAGCAGCGCCGAGGGGAGCGGGGTAGGCACAGATACGCAGTATTTT. Filled out from reference TRBV9 and TRBJ2-3, the complete variable domain reads DSGVTQTPKHLITATGQRVTLRCSPRSGDLSVYWYQQSLDQGLQFLIQYYNGEERAKGNILERFSAQQFPDLHSELNLSSLELGDSALYFCASSAEGSGVGTDTQYFGPGTRLTVL.

This clone appeared once. J is TRBJ2-3 and V is TRBV7-3; TRBD2 agrees at 8 bases. The germline V gene encodes CDR1 SGHTA and CDR2 FQGTGA. This CDR3 is built from 14 residues. With V trimmed by 4 bases and J by 2 bases, 2 bases remained unmatched. The CDR3 region is CASSSAGDTDTQYF. CDR3 nucleotides: TGTGCCAGCAGCTCAGCGGGAGACACAGATACGCAGTATTTT.

This rearrangement joins TRBV9 to TRBJ2-2; 13 bases align to TRBD2. The CDR3 is made up of 16 amino acids. CDR1 and CDR2 from the germline V gene are SGDLS and YYNGEE. The V gene end was trimmed by 4 bases and the J gene end by 7 bases; junction bases not matched to a gene: 7. CDR3 nucleotides: TGTGCCAGCAGCACCCGGACTAGCGGGAGTGTCGGGGAGCTGTTTTTT. Translated: CASSTRTSGSVGELFF.

This clone has a single count. V is TRBV7-3 and J is TRBJ2-7; TRBD2 is a possible D gene (6 bases). Trimming cost V 1 base and J 3 bases, with 10 bases left between them. The CDR3 runs to 14 residues. Germline V gene lookup returns CDR1 SGHTA and CDR2 FQGTGA. CDR3 residues: CASSLNGGNYEQYF. The CDR3 DNA sequence: TGTGCCAGCAGCTTAAACGGCGGGAACTACGAGCAGTACTTC.

J is TRBJ2-7 and V is TRBV11-2; tentatively, D is TRBD1 (6 bases). This CDR3 is built from 13 residues. Between the trimmed V and J ends, which lost 3 bases and 6 bases, there was a span of 12 bases. Germline CDR1 SGHAT, CDR2 FQNNGV. CDR3: CASSFGGRLEQYF. The DNA for the CDR3 is TGTGCCAGCAGCTTTGGGGGCAGGCTCGAGCAGTACTTC.

The chain recombines TRBV7-2 with TRBJ1-1; D gene unclear. The CDR3 is 11 residues long. The V end lost 1 base, the J end lost 8 bases, and 5 bases lay between the germline ends. Germline loops: CDR1 SGHTA, CDR2 FQGNSA. This CDR3 is CASSLDSEAFF. The CDR3 nucleotides read TGTGCCAGCAGCTTAGACAGCGAAGCTTTCTTT.

The chain joins TRBV29-1 to TRBJ1-1, with TRBD1 matching over 7 bases. CDR3 length equals 13 residues. The germline V gene has CDR1 SQVTM and CDR2 ANQGSEA. J gave up 1 base and V 7 bases, and 6 bases lay outside the gene matches. CDR3 nucleotides: TGCAGCGGCTCACAGGGGAGGAACACTGAAGCTTTCTTT. Protein product: CSGSQGRNTEAFF.

V usage is TRBV7-8 and J usage is TRBJ2-2; possible D gene TRBD1, 6 bases. Germline V gene lookup returns CDR1 SGHVS and CDR2 FQNEAQ. There are 18 residues in the CDR3. The ends were cut back, 0 bases at V and 2 bases at J, with 16 bases in the middle. The CDR3 protein is CASSLARPTGLNTGELFF. The CDR3 DNA reads TGTGCCAGCAGCTTAGCTAGGCCTACAGGGTTAAACACCGGGGAGCTGTTTTTT.

J is TRBJ2-7 and V is TRBV7-2, with no clear D. Germline V CDR1 and CDR2: SGHTA, FQGNSA. V gave up 4 bases and J gave up 0 bases, with 10 bases separating them. The CDR3 runs 14 residues. The chain's CDR3 is CASSWQEGSYEQYF. In nucleotides, the CDR3 is TGTGCCAGCAGCTGGCAGGAAGGCTCCTACGAGCAGTACTTC.

The sample holds one count of this clone. The rearrangement joins TRBV30 to TRBJ2-1, with 11 positions matching TRBD2. CDR1 GTSNPN and CDR2 SVGIG come from the germline V gene (reference sequence). This CDR3 region has 16 residues. With V trimmed by 2 bases and J by 7 bases, 10 bases remained unmatched. The CDR3 sequence: CAWSRLLAGVGNEQFF. The CDR3 DNA sequence: TGTGCCTGGAGTCGCCTACTAGCGGGAGTTGGTAATGAGCAGTTCTTC.

The gene calls are TRBV27 and TRBJ2-7; the D gene is possibly TRBD1 (5 bases). Germline assignment: CDR1 MNHEY and CDR2 SMNVEV (reference sequence). V lost 5 bases and J 6 bases, leaving 20 bases between the germline ends. This CDR3 region has 15 residues. CDR3 sequence: CASSRGRVGSSEQYF. The CDR3, as DNA: TGTGCCAGCAGTAGGGGCAGGGTCGGCTCTAGCGAGCAGTACTTC.